The 27 T cell receptor beta chains below all came from one sample that was sequenced in a study of blood T cell repertoires in COVID-19. Generated by immunoSEQ multiplex PCR, the TCRdb table keeps only in-frame clones and is missing some. The top ten clones hold roughly 10% of a sample with 65,000 or so clones, roughly 83% of them seen once. The sequenced sample consisted of peripheral blood. These TCRs come from a man aged 30-40 years with COVID-19, enrolled during active disease.

This chain connects TRBV30 to TRBJ1-1; D gene uncertain. The germline V gene encodes CDR1 GTSNPN and CDR2 SVGIG (reference sequence). CDR3 length equals 15 residues. Trimming took 2 bases from V and 5 from J, leaving 18 bases between them. This CDR3 reads CAWSTYPRLETEAFF. The CDR3 DNA reads TGTGCCTGGAGTACATACCCCAGGCTGGAAACTGAAGCTTTCTTT.

On this clone: The sample contains more than one DNA sequence encoding this CDR3. The chain uses TRBV11-2 and TRBJ1-1; no reliable D call. V was cut by 6 bases and J by 2 bases, with 10 bases left in between. In germline, CDR1 is SGHAT, CDR2 FQNNGV. The CDR3 extends over 13 amino acids. CDR3 region: CASSSQENTEAFF. CDR3 DNA: TGTGCCAGCAGTTCTCAGGAAAACACTGAAGCTTTCTTT. Using reference TRBV11-2 and TRBJ1-1 for the parts outside the CDR3, the full variable domain is EAGVAQSPRYKIIEKRQSVAFWCNPISGHATLYWYQQILGQGPKLLIQFQNNGVVDDSQLPKDRFSAERLKGVDSTLKIQPAKLEDSAVYLCASSSQENTEAFFGQGTRLTVV.

V gene TRBV28 combines with J gene TRBJ2-3, with D perhaps TRBD1 (5 bases). The ends were cut back, 8 bases at V and 0 bases at J, with 18 bases in the middle. Germline assignment: CDR1 MDHEN and CDR2 SYDVKM. The CDR3 runs 16 residues. The CDR3 spells CASRPLRGVSTDTQYF. The CDR3 region has the DNA TGTGCCAGCCGTCCCCTTAGGGGCGTCAGCACAGATACGCAGTATTTT.

This clone was seen just once. The chain carries TRBV5-6 and TRBJ1-5; unclear D gene. Trimming shortened V by 3 bases and J by 2 bases, and 3 bases separated the two germline ends. The CDR3 extends over 12 amino acids. Germline V gene sequence: CDR1 SGHDT, CDR2 YYEEEE. CDR3 amino acids: CASSSGNQPQHF. The CDR3 DNA reads as TGTGCCAGCAGCTCAGGCAATCAGCCCCAGCATTTT.

The V call is TRBV27, the J call TRBJ1-5, with 8 bases identical to TRBD1. Germline V CDR1 and CDR2: MNHEY, SMNVEV (reference sequence). The CDR3 extends over 15 amino acids. The V segment lost 5 bases and the J segment 0 bases; nucleotides outside the gene matches: 3. The CDR3 region is CASSGTGISNQPQHF. The CDR3 coding sequence is TGTGCCAGCAGTGGGACAGGCATTAGCAATCAGCCCCAGCATTTT.

This chain connects TRBV6-5 to TRBJ1-2; D remains unclear. Per germline, CDR1 MNHEY and CDR2 SVGAGI. The CDR3 is 13 residues long. V was trimmed by 6 bases and J by 4 bases, leaving 12 bases between them. The CDR3 DNA is TGTGCCAGCAGGCGTGGCGGGATCTATGGCTACACCTTC. Translating it yields CASRRGGIYGYTF.

The V call is TRBV28, the J call TRBJ2-7; 9 nucleotides match TRBD1. CDR1 and CDR2 from the germline V gene are MDHEN and SYDVKM. J gave up 1 base and V 4 bases, and 5 bases lay outside the gene matches. This CDR3 region has 15 residues. The DNA for the CDR3 is TGTGCCAGCAGTTCTACCGGGACAGGGTCCTACGAGCAGTACTTC. Protein sequence: CASSSTGTGSYEQYF.

The rearrangement joins TRBV15 to TRBJ1-4; possibly TRBD1 for D (5 bases). Trimming removed 1 base from V and 6 bases from J, with 12 bases in between. The CDR3 is 15 residues long. The germline V gene has CDR1 LNHNV and CDR2 YYDKDF (reference sequence). DNA for the CDR3: TGTGCCACCAGCAGAGCTCAAGGGGCCGATGAAAAACTGTTTTTT. This translates into CATSRAQGADEKLFF.

In this sample, this clone turned up a few times. This chain joins TRBV30 and TRBJ1-6; TRBD1 agrees at 7 bases. CDR1 and CDR2 from the germline V gene are GTSNPN and SVGIG (reference sequence). The CDR3 is made up of 15 amino acids. J gave up 3 bases and V 2 bases, and 4 bases lay outside the gene matches. Here the CDR3 reads CAWSPRDSYNSPLHF. The CDR3 region has the DNA TGTGCCTGGAGTCCGCGGGACAGCTATAATTCACCCCTCCACTTT.

As concerns this clone: At one end the junction does not follow the germline gene, possibly because of a read error. The V call is TRBV7-2, the J call TRBJ1-2, with D unclear. Germline V CDR1 and CDR2: SGHTA, FQGNSA. The CDR3 totals 11 residues. The CDR3 is CASSLGVELFF. Written as DNA, the CDR3 is TGTGCCAGCAGCTTAGGAGTGGAGTTGTTCTTC.

The V and J genes are TRBV19 and TRBJ1-5; TRBD1 matches 10 bases. Germline V gene lookup returns CDR1 LNHDA and CDR2 SQIVND (reference sequence). Trimming took 6 bases from V and 9 from J; bases not matched to a gene: 11. The CDR3 contains 15 residues. CDR3 in amino acids: CASSRGTGELMPQHF. The CDR3 DNA reads TGTGCCAGTAGCCGAGGGACAGGGGAACTGATGCCCCAGCATTTT. The complete variable domain, with remaining parts taken from reference TRBV19 and TRBJ1-5, reads DGGITQSPKYLFRKEGQNVTLSCEQNLNHDAMYWYRQDPGQGLRLIYYSQIVNDFQKGDIAEGYSVSREKKESFPLTVTSAQKNPTAFYLCASSRGTGELMPQHFGDGTRLSIL.

The chain has TRBV9 and TRBJ1-6; 7 bases fit TRBD1. Germline V gene sequence: CDR1 SGDLS, CDR2 YYNGEE. V trimming: 0 bases; J trimming: 6 bases; junction bases outside the gene matches: 3. The CDR3 spans 15 residues. Written as DNA, the CDR3 is TGTGCCAGCAGCGTAGAGACAGGGAGTAATTCACCCCTCCACTTT. Protein sequence: CASSVETGSNSPLHF.

The table lists this clone with a count of one. The chain couples TRBV6-4 to TRBJ2-2; 8 bases fit TRBD1. V was pared by 5 bases and J by 7 bases, with 3 bases of the junction left unmatched. The germline V gene encodes CDR1 MRHNA and CDR2 SNTAGT. The CDR3 loop spans 13 amino acids. The CDR3 region has the DNA TGTGCCAGCAGTCGGACAGGGATCGGGGAGCTGTTTTTT. This codes for CASSRTGIGELFF.

The chain recombines TRBV10-3 with TRBJ1-1; 8 bases map to TRBD1. The CDR3 length is 13 residues. V trimming: 6 bases; J trimming: 11 bases; junction bases outside the gene matches: 11. Germline assignment: CDR1 ENHRY and CDR2 SYGVKD. The CDR3 nucleotides read TGTGCCATCAGAGCGGGACAGGCTGTCGATGCTTTCTTT. Translated: CAIRAGQAVDAFF.

The chain employs TRBV11-2 and TRBJ1-2; D remains ambiguous. Germline values: CDR1 SGHAT, CDR2 FQNNGV. V was cut by 2 bases and J by 8 bases, with 15 bases left in between. The CDR3 totals 14 residues. The CDR3 region has the DNA TGTGCCAGCAGCTTAAGGCAAAACAGCCACGGCTACACCTTC. This sequence encodes CASSLRQNSHGYTF.

J is TRBJ2-3 and V is TRBV7-6, with D uncertain. The germline V gene encodes CDR1 SGHVS and CDR2 FNYEAQ. CDR3 length equals 15 residues. V was trimmed by 8 bases and J by 2 bases, leaving 17 bases between them. The CDR3 loop is CASSPGGRLTDTQYF. DNA of the CDR3: TGTGCCAGCTCCCCCGGTGGCAGGCTCACAGATACGCAGTATTTT.

The chain recombines TRBV7-9 with TRBJ1-1; D uncertain. Germline V gene data show CDR1 as SEHNR and CDR2 as FQNEAQ (reference sequence). Trimming removed 4 bases at V and 4 bases at J, with 16 bases between. This CDR3 contains 15 residues. The CDR3 reads CASSYGRGLGTEAFF. CDR3 sequence (DNA): TGTGCCAGCAGCTATGGCCGGGGATTGGGCACTGAAGCTTTCTTT. Together with reference TRBV7-9 and TRBJ1-1, the CDR3 gives the full variable domain: DTGVSQNPRHKITKRGQNVTFRCDPISEHNRLYWYRQTLGQGPEFLTYFQNEAQLEKSRLLSDRFSAERPKGSFSTLEIQRTEQGDSAMYLCASSYGRGLGTEAFFGQGTRLTVV.

The rearrangement joins TRBV2 to TRBJ2-7, with 10 bases fitting TRBD1. Looked up from germline, CDR1 is SNHLY and CDR2 is FYNNEI. The CDR3 is made up of 15 amino acids. After removal of 4 bases from V and 1 base from J, the junction contained 4 bases not matched to a gene. CDR3 loop: CASSGPGQGSYEQYF. CDR3 nucleotide sequence: TGTGCCAGCAGTGGACCGGGACAGGGGTCCTACGAGCAGTACTTC.

This clone was counted a single time. The rearrangement uses TRBV2 and TRBJ1-6; possibly TRBD1 for D (6 bases). V lost 10 bases and J lost 10, with 17 bases in between. Germline CDR1 SNHLY, CDR2 FYNNEI. The CDR3 sequence is 13 residues long. The CDR3 region is CATRGGERSPLHF. The CDR3, as DNA: TGTGCCACTAGGGGGGGGGAAAGATCACCCCTCCACTTT.

Comments on this clone: At one boundary the junction diverges from the germline segment, which might be a read error. This chain links TRBV5-1 with TRBJ2-1; 10 nucleotides match TRBD2. The CDR3 contains 16 residues. The germline V gene encodes CDR1 SGHRS and CDR2 YFSETQ. The CDR3 sequence: CASSYLLAGSKFEHFF. CDR3 DNA: TGCGCCAGCAGCTACCTACTAGCGGGAAGCAAATTCGAGCACTTCTTC.

CDR3 region: CASSSLGGVSYEQYF. The CDR3 region has the DNA TGTGCCAGCAGTTCCTTAGGGGGGGTATCCTACGAGCAGTACTTC. The chain joins TRBV28 to TRBJ2-7; weak D call: TRBD2 (7 bases). The germline CDR1 and CDR2 sequences are MDHEN and SYDVKM. Between the trimmed V and J ends, which lost 4 bases and 1 base, there was a span of 14 bases. The CDR3 has 15 residues.

This chain joins TRBV19 and TRBJ1-1, with D hard to call. Trimming cost V 6 bases and J 4 bases, with 21 bases left between them. CDR3 length: 16 amino acids. CDR1 is LNHDA and CDR2 is SQIVND in the germline V gene (reference sequence). CDR3: CASRRDWRRLGTEAFF. The CDR3 region has the DNA TGTGCCAGTAGACGCGATTGGAGGAGGTTGGGCACTGAAGCTTTCTTT.

The CDR3 spells CASRFGQGKAPLHF. The CDR3 DNA sequence: TGTGCCAGCAGATTTGGACAGGGGAAGGCACCCCTCCACTTT. The V call is TRBV6-5, the J call TRBJ1-6; 9 nucleotides line up with TRBD1. Per the germline V gene, CDR1 is MNHEY and CDR2 is SVGAGI. CDR3 size: 14 residues. Losses at the gene ends were 6 bases for V and 11 bases for J; bases not matched to a gene: 8.

This rearrangement joins TRBV28 to TRBJ2-7, with 8 bases aligning to TRBD1. In germline, CDR1 is MDHEN, CDR2 SYDVKM. CDR3 length: 12 amino acids. V lost 6 bases and J lost 4; bases outside the gene matches: 2. The CDR3 region has the DNA TGTGCCAGCAGGGGACAGGTATACGAGCAGTACTTC. As protein: CASRGQVYEQYF.

The rearrangement uses TRBV6-5 and TRBJ1-1; a weak D match, TRBD1 (5 bases). The CDR3 contains 13 residues. V was shortened by 5 bases and J by 1 base, with 8 bases between the two germline ends. From germline, CDR1 is MNHEY and CDR2 SVGAGI. The CDR3 bases are TGTGCCAGCAGTCCCGGACAGAACACTGAAGCTTTCTTT. Protein product: CASSPGQNTEAFF.

The rearrangement joins TRBV30 to TRBJ1-1; no clear D. The CDR3 runs 14 residues. Germline V gives CDR1 GTSNPN, CDR2 SVGIG (reference sequence). V lost 0 bases and J 7 bases, leaving 15 bases between the germline ends. The CDR3 DNA reads TGTGCCTGGAGTGTGCCCGGGCGGGCCAGTGAAGCTTTCTTT. It translates to CAWSVPGRASEAFF. Complete variable domain (other parts from reference TRBV30 and TRBJ1-1): SQTIHQWPATLVQPVGSPLSLECTVEGTSNPNLYWYRQAAGRGLQLLFYSVGIGQISSEVPQNLSASRPQDRQFILSSKKLLLSDSGFYLCAWSVPGRASEAFFGQGTRLTVV.

The chain has TRBV6-5 and TRBJ1-1; D not certain. The CDR3 has 11 amino acids. Germline loops: CDR1 MNHEY, CDR2 SVGAGI. V was clipped by 2 bases and J by 8 bases, with 6 bases between them. The CDR3 nucleotides are TGTGCCAGCAGTTACGGCCCCGAAGCTTTCTTT. It is translated as CASSYGPEAFF.